A single sample is the source of the 28 T cell receptor beta chains below, sequenced in a study of blood T cell repertoires in COVID-19. The protocol was immunoSEQ multiplex PCR, while the TCRdb copy is restricted to in-frame clones and leaves out a portion. The data contain approximately 300,000 clones, under 95% of them seen just once; the ten biggest clones take up around 20%. Sequenced material: PBMCs or T cells enriched from blood (not recorded which). These receptors all stem from a woman aged 30 to 39 who had recovered from COVID-19.

V and J are TRBV19 and TRBJ2-7, with TRBD1 identical over 9 bases. After removal of 5 bases from V and 2 bases from J, the junction contained 4 bases not matched to a gene. Germline lookup yields CDR1 LNHDA and CDR2 SQIVND (reference sequence). This CDR3 contains 14 residues. This CDR3 is CASSWDRDAYEQYF. The DNA for the CDR3 is TGTGCCAGTAGTTGGGACAGGGACGCCTACGAGCAGTACTTC.

The CDR3 sequence: CASSPPGDSQPQHF. As DNA, the CDR3 is TGTGCCAGCAGCCCACCGGGGGACAGTCAGCCCCAGCATTTT. The rearrangement links TRBV7-9 to TRBJ1-5; 7 positions match TRBD1. Germline CDR1 SEHNR, CDR2 FQNEAQ (reference sequence). The CDR3 spans 14 residues. The J segment lost 6 bases and the V segment lost 5 bases, leaving 7 bases of the junction unmatched.

DNA for the CDR3: TGTGCCAGCAGTTTCACTCCGGGACAGGGCGGCCACGAGCAGTACTTC. This codes for CASSFTPGQGGHEQYF. J is TRBJ2-7 and V is TRBV27; 9 bases fit TRBD1. The germline CDR1 and CDR2 sequences are MNHEY and SMNVEV (reference sequence). V lost 3 bases to trimming and J lost 5 bases; unmatched junction nucleotides: 11. The CDR3 loop spans 16 amino acids.

The chain joins TRBV2 to TRBJ2-1, with 7 bases matching TRBD1. The CDR3 consists of 13 residues. V trimming: 8 bases; J trimming: 8 bases; junction bases outside the gene matches: 9. Germline-derived CDR1 and CDR2 are SNHLY and FYNNEI. Here the CDR3 reads CASHDRERYEQFF. CDR3 in DNA: TGTGCCAGCCACGACAGGGAACGATATGAGCAGTTCTTC.

The chain uses TRBV3-1 (or the pseudogene TRBV3-2) and TRBJ2-5, with 10 bases identical to TRBD2. The CDR3 extends over 15 amino acids. V shed 1 base, J shed 5 bases, and the junction held 4 bases outside the gene matches. Germline loops: CDR1 LGHDT, CDR2 YNNKEL (reference sequence). CDR3 amino acids: CASSQGSGGWETQYF. In nucleotides, the CDR3 is TGTGCCAGCAGCCAAGGTAGCGGGGGGTGGGAGACCCAGTACTTC.

The chain joins TRBV5-6 to TRBJ2-3; D perhaps matches TRBD2 (5 bases). CDR3 length: 16 amino acids. V was pared by 4 bases and J by 2 bases, with 17 bases between. Germline values: CDR1 SGHDT, CDR2 YYEEEE. The CDR3 loop reads CASSAVLVQFTDTQYF. The CDR3 DNA reads as TGTGCCAGCAGCGCCGTACTAGTACAATTCACAGATACGCAGTATTTT.

This clone appeared a single time. The V gene is TRBV5-1, the J gene TRBJ2-3, with D possibly being TRBD2 (6 bases). V gave up 3 bases and J gave up 5 bases, with 19 bases separating them. The CDR3 runs 16 residues. The germline V gene encodes CDR1 SGHRS and CDR2 YFSETQ. The CDR3 sequence is CASSSMGLPSGDTQYF. CDR3 sequence (DNA): TGCGCCAGCAGCTCGATGGGACTGCCCTCAGGAGATACGCAGTATTTT.

This clone was counted only a few times. Here the CDR3 reads CASSLNRGLADEQFF. The CDR3, as DNA: TGTGCCAGCAGCCTCAACAGGGGACTAGCCGATGAGCAGTTCTTC. This chain connects TRBV5-4 to TRBJ2-1; TRBD2 aligns across 9 bases. V dropped 4 bases and J dropped 8; count of bases not matched to a gene: 10. The CDR3 sequence is 15 residues long. Germline assignment: CDR1 SGHNT and CDR2 YYREEE (reference sequence).

This clone has just one count. This chain links TRBV4-3 with TRBJ2-1, with 11 bases that match TRBD2. The V gene's germline CDR1 is LGHNA and CDR2 YSLEER. This CDR3 comprises 18 residues. The V segment lost 0 bases and the J segment 4 bases; nucleotides outside the gene matches: 8. CDR3 in amino acids: CASSQEGAGTSGYNEQFF. CDR3 bases: TGCGCCAGCAGCCAAGAGGGAGCCGGGACTAGCGGTTACAATGAGCAGTTCTTC.

This chain uses TRBV27 with TRBJ2-1; possible D gene TRBD2, 5 bases. V lost 8 bases to trimming and J lost 7 bases, with 12 bases between them. The CDR3 covers 12 residues. Per the germline V gene, CDR1 is MNHEY and CDR2 is SMNVEV (reference sequence). The chain's CDR3 is CASEGGTNEQFF. The CDR3 coding sequence is TGTGCCAGCGAAGGAGGCACGAATGAGCAGTTCTTC.

The chain is built from TRBV7-2 and TRBJ2-2; 11 positions agree with TRBD2. The CDR3 totals 15 residues. Germline-derived CDR1 and CDR2 are SGHTA and FQGNSA. The trim removed 4 bases at V and 8 bases at J, leaving 6 bases unmatched. The DNA of the CDR3 is TGTGCCAGCAGCTACGCTCTAGCGGGGGGAGGGGAGCTGTTTTTT. As protein: CASSYALAGGGELFF.

The chain couples TRBV3-1 (or the pseudogene TRBV3-2) to TRBJ1-1; D is undetermined. This CDR3 comprises 13 residues. Trimming removed 3 bases at V and 0 bases at J, with 5 bases between. CDR1 is LGHDT and CDR2 is YNNKEL in the germline V gene (reference sequence). CDR3 bases: TGTGCCAGCAGCCATTCAGTGAACACTGAAGCTTTCTTT. It encodes CASSHSVNTEAFF.

This rearrangement joins TRBV6-1 to TRBJ1-2; 7 bases match TRBD1. This CDR3 spans 13 amino acids. The germline CDR1 and CDR2 sequences are MNHNS and SASEGT. V gave up 1 base and J gave up 7 bases; unmatched junction bases: 3. CDR3 nucleotides: TGTGCCAGCAGTGAAGAGGGGGCTGGTGGCTACACCTTC. Encoded protein: CASSEEGAGGYTF.

Regarding this clone: Different DNA sequences within this sample yield the same CDR3. The V gene is TRBV19, the J gene TRBJ2-7; 8 positions match TRBD1. This CDR3 region has 13 residues. Germline V gives CDR1 LNHDA, CDR2 SQIVND (reference sequence). V shed 3 bases and J 3 bases; nucleotides not matched to a gene: 1. CDR3 nucleotides: TGTGCCAGTAGTATCGGACAGGGCTACGAGCAGTACTTC. Translation gives CASSIGQGYEQYF.

This clone has just a few counts. V and J are TRBV19 and TRBJ2-3; 10 nucleotides align to TRBD2. J lost 4 bases, V lost 5 bases, and 6 bases had no gene match. This CDR3 is 15 amino acids long. Germline loops: CDR1 LNHDA, CDR2 SQIVND (reference sequence). The CDR3 nucleotides are TGTGCCAGTAGTTATGGGGGACTAGCGCCAGATACGCAGTATTTT. This sequence encodes CASSYGGLAPDTQYF.

The J gene is TRBJ2-7, the V gene TRBV5-6, with D maybe TRBD2 (6 bases). V gave up 5 bases and J gave up 6 bases, with 15 bases separating them. CDR3 size: 13 residues. Germline loops: CDR1 SGHDT, CDR2 YYEEEE. The CDR3 DNA reads as TGTGCCAGCAGTGGGAGGCGGGGTACCGAGCAGTACTTC. Translation: CASSGRRGTEQYF.

This clone occurred once. The CDR3 does not end in the conserved phenylalanine or tryptophan, so this is likely a read error. The DNA is omitted, as the CDR3 cannot be located on it reliably, and the CDR3 follows TCRdb's listing. The chain couples TRBV6-2 or TRBV6-3 to TRBJ1-1; TRBD1, the D gene given by the table, was not confirmed from the DNA. The CDR3 extends over 11 residues, inclusive of both ends. The germline CDR1 and CDR2 sequences are MNHEY and SVGEGT. This chain's CDR3 is CASSNYYKTAI.

J is TRBJ1-2 and V is TRBV6-2 or TRBV6-3, with no clear D. This CDR3 comprises 15 residues. The germline V and J ends were trimmed by 2 bases and 2 bases, with 12 bases remaining between them. Germline lookup yields CDR1 MNHEY and CDR2 SVGEGT. CDR3: CASSYGGSTNYGYTF. The CDR3 DNA reads TGTGCCAGCAGTTACGGCGGCAGTACCAACTATGGCTACACCTTC.

The V gene is TRBV10-3, the J gene TRBJ1-5; D is uncertain. The CDR3 has 13 residues. The ends were cut back, 2 bases at V and 3 bases at J, with 5 bases in the middle. Germline assignment: CDR1 ENHRY and CDR2 SYGVKD. This CDR3 is CAISEPLNQPQHF. DNA of the CDR3: TGTGCCATCAGTGAGCCTCTCAATCAGCCCCAGCATTTT.

The chain combines TRBV18 with TRBJ2-5; the D gene is possibly TRBD2 (6 bases). This CDR3 spans 14 amino acids. V lost 2 bases and J lost 4, with 11 bases in between. The germline V gene has CDR1 KGHSH and CDR2 LQKENI. The CDR3: CASSPGTLGETQYF. The CDR3 nucleotides read TGTGCCAGCTCACCAGGGACTCTCGGAGAGACCCAGTACTTC.

The chain joins TRBV9 to TRBJ1-2, with 9 bases matching TRBD1. The CDR3 consists of 15 residues. Germline V gives CDR1 SGDLS, CDR2 YYNGEE. V lost 4 bases, J lost 1 base, and 5 bases stayed unmatched. CDR3 protein: CASSPGQGINYGYTF. CDR3 DNA: TGTGCCAGCAGCCCTGGACAGGGGATTAACTATGGCTACACCTTC.

The V gene is TRBV7-3, the J gene TRBJ1-5; 8 bases align to TRBD1. CDR3 length: 13 residues. CDR1 is SGHTA, CDR2 FQGTGA, per germline. V dropped 2 bases and J dropped 6; count of bases not matched to a gene: 0. This chain's CDR3 is CASSLDRGQPQHF. The CDR3 DNA reads TGTGCCAGCAGCTTAGACAGGGGTCAGCCCCAGCATTTT.

The CDR3 DNA reads as TGTGCCAGCAGTCCGAGCGGGAGCCCCCTTAGGAAAGAGCAGTACTTC. Translating gives CASSPSGSPLRKEQYF. The V and J genes are TRBV5-4 and TRBJ2-7; TRBD2 aligns across 8 bases. The CDR3 spans 16 residues. Germline CDR1 and CDR2: SGHNT and YYREEE (reference sequence). V lost 5 bases and J lost 7; bases outside the gene matches: 17.

The chain recombines TRBV27 with TRBJ1-1; TRBD1 matches at 10 bases. J was trimmed by 4 bases and V by 6 bases; bases with no gene match: 8. This CDR3 is built from 15 residues. The germline gives CDR1 MNHEY, CDR2 SMNVEV (reference sequence). CDR3 coding DNA: TGTGCCAGCAGATCCCGGGACAGGGGATCCACTGAAGCTTTCTTT. This sequence encodes CASRSRDRGSTEAFF.

The chain carries TRBV19 and TRBJ1-4, with D possibly TRBD1 on 6 matching bases. The CDR3 has 14 residues. V lost 6 bases, J lost 4 bases, and 12 bases lay in between. Germline CDR1 is LNHDA and CDR2 is SQIVND (reference sequence). DNA for the CDR3: TGTGCCAGTAGGAGAACAGGGTTTAATGAAAAACTGTTTTTT. This gives the protein CASRRTGFNEKLFF.

The gene calls are TRBV5-1 and TRBJ2-3; the match to TRBD1 covers 7 bases. Germline-derived CDR1 and CDR2 are SGHRS and YFSETQ. This CDR3 spans 14 amino acids. Trimming took 4 bases from V and 2 from J; bases not matched to a gene: 4. The DNA for the CDR3 is TGCGCCAGCAGCCCTGGACAGGACACAGATACGCAGTATTTT. Its translation is CASSPGQDTDTQYF.

This clone has just one count. The chain links TRBV29-1 to TRBJ2-7; a possible D gene is TRBD2 (5 bases). The CDR3 is 13 amino acids. Per the germline V gene, CDR1 is SQVTM and CDR2 is ANQGSEA. The V end was cut by 0 bases, the J end by 2 bases, with 8 bases between. In DNA, the CDR3 is TGCAGCGTTGAAGAGGGAGCGGCCTACGAGCAGTACTTC. Its protein product is CSVEEGAAYEQYF.

This clone was observed once. The chain has TRBV27 and TRBJ1-6; D remains unclear. Germline CDR1 reads MNHEY; CDR2 reads SMNVEV (reference sequence). Trimming took 4 bases from V and 0 from J, leaving 7 bases between them. CDR3 length equals 15 residues. The CDR3 is CASSSASSYNSPLHF. The CDR3 coding sequence is TGTGCCAGCAGTTCAGCGAGCTCCTATAATTCACCCCTCCACTTT.